These 8 T cell receptor beta chains were sequenced from one sample in a study of blood T cell repertoires in COVID-19. TCRdb keeps only in-frame clones here, not all; method: immunoSEQ multiplex PCR. The data contain some 71,000 clones, approximately 90% of them seen just once; the ten biggest clones take up about 5.1%. The sample comprised peripheral blood. The receptors shown here come from a woman aged 18-30 years with acute or convalescent COVID-19.

The count of this clone is one. Additional DNA sequences in this sample encode the identical CDR3. The chain links TRBV29-1 to TRBJ1-1, with 11 bases that match TRBD1. The V and J ends lost 6 bases and 4 bases, in that order; junction bases with no gene match: 1. This CDR3 comprises 12 residues. Germline CDR1 is SQVTM and CDR2 is ANQGSEA. This CDR3 is CSVGQGGTEAFF. The CDR3 DNA reads as TGCAGCGTGGGACAGGGGGGCACTGAAGCTTTCTTT. The full variable domain, completed using reference TRBV29-1 and TRBJ1-1, is SAVISQKPSRDICQRGTSLTIQCQVDSQVTMMFWYRQQPGQSLTLIATANQGSEATYESGFVIDKFPISRPNLTFSTLTVSNMSPEDSSIYLCSVGQGGTEAFFGQGTRLTVV.

The J gene is TRBJ2-7, the V gene TRBV5-1, with D possibly matching TRBD1 (6 bases). Trimming removed 4 bases at V and 0 bases at J, with 8 bases between. Germline loops: CDR1 SGHRS, CDR2 YFSETQ. CDR3 length equals 13 residues. CDR3 region: CASSTQGSYEQYF. CDR3 nucleotides: TGCGCCAGCAGCACACAGGGCTCCTACGAGCAGTACTTC.

The V call is TRBV6-5, the J call TRBJ1-1; D gene unclear. The CDR3 runs 14 residues. Looked up from germline, CDR1 is MNHEY and CDR2 is SVGAGI. The V and J ends lost 4 bases and 0 bases respectively, with 9 bases between them. DNA of the CDR3: TGTGCCAGCAGTTTACTTTCATTGAACACTGAAGCTTTCTTT. It translates to CASSLLSLNTEAFF.

The V call is TRBV19, the J call TRBJ2-2; TRBD2 matches 10 bases. Germline loops: CDR1 LNHDA, CDR2 SQIVND (reference sequence). This CDR3 region has 13 residues. V lost 10 bases and J lost 5; bases outside the gene matches: 4. CDR3 sequence reads: CAIAGGRTGELFF. Written as DNA, the CDR3 is TGTGCCATAGCGGGGGGCCGGACCGGGGAGCTGTTTTTT.

The CDR3 loop reads CASSELLRTDTQYF. DNA of the CDR3: TGTGCCAGCAGTGAACTACTTCGCACAGATACGCAGTATTTT. V is TRBV2 and J is TRBJ2-3; D unclear. The CDR3 totals 14 residues. Germline V lookup: CDR1 SNHLY, CDR2 FYNNEI. V gave up 2 bases and J gave up 1 base, with 7 bases separating them.

The genes are TRBV19 and TRBJ2-3; D ambiguous. The CDR3 extends over 16 amino acids. The V and J ends lost 4 bases and 0 bases respectively, with 14 bases between them. Per germline, CDR1 LNHDA and CDR2 SQIVND (reference sequence). This chain's CDR3 is CASSRQTQDSTDTQYF. The DNA of the CDR3 is TGTGCCAGTAGTAGGCAGACCCAGGATAGCACAGATACGCAGTATTTT.

This chain joins TRBV6-2 or TRBV6-3 and TRBJ1-5, with D uncertain. This CDR3 contains 12 residues. Germline assignment: CDR1 MNHEY and CDR2 SVGEGT. The V gene lost 5 bases and the J gene lost 8 bases, with 10 bases spanning the gap. The chain's CDR3 is CASSPRYKPQHF. DNA for the CDR3: TGTGCCAGCAGTCCCAGATACAAGCCCCAGCATTTT.

V usage is TRBV21-1 and J usage is TRBJ2-6; the tabulated D call, TRBD1, remains unverified against the DNA. TRBV21-1 is a known pseudogene. This CDR3 has 18 residues. The CDR3 DNA sequence: TGTGCCAGCAGCCCGAGACAGGGGGCGAGGTCTGGGGCCAACGTCCTGACTTTC. Its protein is CASSPRQGARSGANVLTF.